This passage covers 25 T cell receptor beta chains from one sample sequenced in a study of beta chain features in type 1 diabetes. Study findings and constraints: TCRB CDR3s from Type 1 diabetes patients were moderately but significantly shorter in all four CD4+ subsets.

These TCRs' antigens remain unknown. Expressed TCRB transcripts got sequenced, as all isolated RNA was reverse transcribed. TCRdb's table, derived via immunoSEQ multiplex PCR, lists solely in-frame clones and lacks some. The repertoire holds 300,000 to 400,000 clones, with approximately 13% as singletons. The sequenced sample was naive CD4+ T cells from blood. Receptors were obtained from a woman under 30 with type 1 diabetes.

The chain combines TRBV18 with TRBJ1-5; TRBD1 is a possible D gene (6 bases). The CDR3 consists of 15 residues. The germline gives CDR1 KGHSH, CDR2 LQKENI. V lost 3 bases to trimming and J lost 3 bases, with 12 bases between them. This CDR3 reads CASSPQGSYNQPQHF. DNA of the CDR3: TGTGCCAGCTCACCGCAGGGGTCTTACAATCAGCCCCAGCATTTT.

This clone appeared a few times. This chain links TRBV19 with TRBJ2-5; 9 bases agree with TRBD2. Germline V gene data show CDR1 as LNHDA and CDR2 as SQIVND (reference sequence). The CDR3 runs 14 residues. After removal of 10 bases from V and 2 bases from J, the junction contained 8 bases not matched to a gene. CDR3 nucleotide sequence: TGTGCCACCCGTCCCAGCGGGGGGCAAGAGACCCAGTACTTC. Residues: CATRPSGGQETQYF.

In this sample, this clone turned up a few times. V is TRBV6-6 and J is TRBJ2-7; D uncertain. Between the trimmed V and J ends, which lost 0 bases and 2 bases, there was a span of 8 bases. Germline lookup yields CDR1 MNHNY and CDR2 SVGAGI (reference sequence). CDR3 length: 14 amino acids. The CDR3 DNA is TGTGCCAGCAGTTACTCGGCAGAAACCTACGAGCAGTACTTC. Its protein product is CASSYSAETYEQYF.

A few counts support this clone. CDR3 residues: CASSGRANAGTQYF. CDR3 sequence (DNA): TGTGCCAGCAGTGGCCGGGCCAACGCGGGGACCCAGTACTTC. The V and J genes are TRBV25-1 and TRBJ2-5; D perhaps matches TRBD2 (5 bases). Between the trimmed V and J ends, which lost 4 bases and 7 bases, there was a span of 16 bases. Germline V gene lookup returns CDR1 MGHDK and CDR2 SYGVNS. This CDR3 spans 14 amino acids.

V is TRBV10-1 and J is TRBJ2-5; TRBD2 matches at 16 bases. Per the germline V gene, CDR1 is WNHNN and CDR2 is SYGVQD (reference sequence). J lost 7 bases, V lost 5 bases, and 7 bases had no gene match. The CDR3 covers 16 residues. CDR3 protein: CASSRGLAGGPGTQYF. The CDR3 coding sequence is TGCGCCAGCAGTCGGGGACTAGCGGGAGGGCCCGGGACCCAGTACTTC.

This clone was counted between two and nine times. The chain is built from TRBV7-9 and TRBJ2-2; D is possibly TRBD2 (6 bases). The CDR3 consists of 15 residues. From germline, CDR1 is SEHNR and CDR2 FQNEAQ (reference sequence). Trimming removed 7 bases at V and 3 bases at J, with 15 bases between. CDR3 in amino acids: CASTPSGGYTGELFF. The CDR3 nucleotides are TGTGCCAGCACCCCCAGTGGGGGGTACACCGGGGAGCTGTTTTTT.

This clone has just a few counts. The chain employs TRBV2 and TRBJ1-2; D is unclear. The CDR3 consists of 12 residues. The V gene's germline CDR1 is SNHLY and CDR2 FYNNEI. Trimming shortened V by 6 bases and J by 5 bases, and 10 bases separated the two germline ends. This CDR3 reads CASSLDPYGYTF. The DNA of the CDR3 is TGTGCCAGCAGCCTAGATCCGTATGGCTACACCTTC.

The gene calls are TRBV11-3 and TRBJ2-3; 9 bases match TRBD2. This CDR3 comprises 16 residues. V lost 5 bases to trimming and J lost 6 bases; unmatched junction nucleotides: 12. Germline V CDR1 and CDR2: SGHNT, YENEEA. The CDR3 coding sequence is TGTGCCAGCAGCGCCCGAGGGGTAGCGGGAGACGATACGCAGTATTTT. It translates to CASSARGVAGDDTQYF.

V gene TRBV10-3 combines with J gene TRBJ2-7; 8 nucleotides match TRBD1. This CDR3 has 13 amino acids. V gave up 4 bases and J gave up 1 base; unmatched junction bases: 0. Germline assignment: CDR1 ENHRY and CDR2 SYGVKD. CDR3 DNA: TGTGCCATCAGTGGGACAGGGTCCTACGAGCAGTACGTC. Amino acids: CAISGTGSYEQYV.

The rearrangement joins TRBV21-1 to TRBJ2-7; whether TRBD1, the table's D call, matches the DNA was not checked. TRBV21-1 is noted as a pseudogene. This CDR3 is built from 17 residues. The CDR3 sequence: CASSKGGKGESLYEQYV. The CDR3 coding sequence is TGTGCCAGCAGCAAAGGGGGAAAGGGGGAATCTCTCTACGAGCAGTACGTC.

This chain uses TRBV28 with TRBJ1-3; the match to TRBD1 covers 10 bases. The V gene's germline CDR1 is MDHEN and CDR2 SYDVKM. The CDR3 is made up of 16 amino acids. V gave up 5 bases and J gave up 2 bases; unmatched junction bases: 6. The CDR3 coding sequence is TGTGCCAGCAGTCTCGGAGGGACAGGGGCTGGAAACACCATATATTTT. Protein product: CASSLGGTGAGNTIYF.

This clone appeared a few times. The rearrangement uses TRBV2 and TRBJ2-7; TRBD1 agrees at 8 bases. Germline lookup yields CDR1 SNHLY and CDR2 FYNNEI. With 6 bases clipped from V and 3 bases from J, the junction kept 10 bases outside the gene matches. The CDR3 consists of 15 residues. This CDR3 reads CASSGQGAVGYEQYV. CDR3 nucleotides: TGTGCCAGCAGCGGACAGGGAGCCGTGGGCTACGAGCAGTACGTC.

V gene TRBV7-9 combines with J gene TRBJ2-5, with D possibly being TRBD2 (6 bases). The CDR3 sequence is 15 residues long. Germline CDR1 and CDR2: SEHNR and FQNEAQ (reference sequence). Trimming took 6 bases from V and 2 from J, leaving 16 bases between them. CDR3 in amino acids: CASSPGAGPQETQYF. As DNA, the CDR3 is TGTGCCAGCAGTCCCGGGGCGGGACCACAAGAGACCCAGTACTTC.

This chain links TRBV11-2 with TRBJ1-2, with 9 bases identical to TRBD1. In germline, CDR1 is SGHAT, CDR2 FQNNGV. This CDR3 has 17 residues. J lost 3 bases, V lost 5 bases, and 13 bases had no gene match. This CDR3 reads CASSPYLTGGPHYGYTF. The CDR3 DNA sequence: TGTGCCAGCAGCCCGTACCTAACAGGGGGCCCCCACTATGGCTACACCTTC.

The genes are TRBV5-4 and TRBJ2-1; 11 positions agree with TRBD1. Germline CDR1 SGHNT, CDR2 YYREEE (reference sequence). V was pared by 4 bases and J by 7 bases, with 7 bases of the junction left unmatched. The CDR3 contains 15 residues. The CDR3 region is CASSRTGGALNEQFF. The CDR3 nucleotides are TGTGCCAGCAGCCGGACAGGGGGCGCGTTGAATGAGCAGTTCTTC.

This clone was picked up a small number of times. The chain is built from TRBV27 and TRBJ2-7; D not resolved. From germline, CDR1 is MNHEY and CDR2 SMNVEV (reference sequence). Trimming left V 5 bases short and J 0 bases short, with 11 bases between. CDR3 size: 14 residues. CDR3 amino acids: CASSPPTSSYEQYF. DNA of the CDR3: TGTGCCAGCAGTCCTCCCACGAGCTCCTACGAGCAGTACTTC.

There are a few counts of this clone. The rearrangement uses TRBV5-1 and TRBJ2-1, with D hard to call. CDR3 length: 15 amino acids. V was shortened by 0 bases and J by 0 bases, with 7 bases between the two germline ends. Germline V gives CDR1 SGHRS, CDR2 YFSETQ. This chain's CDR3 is CASSLDPSSYNEQFF. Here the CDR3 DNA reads TGCGCCAGCAGCTTGGATCCGTCCTCCTACAATGAGCAGTTCTTC.

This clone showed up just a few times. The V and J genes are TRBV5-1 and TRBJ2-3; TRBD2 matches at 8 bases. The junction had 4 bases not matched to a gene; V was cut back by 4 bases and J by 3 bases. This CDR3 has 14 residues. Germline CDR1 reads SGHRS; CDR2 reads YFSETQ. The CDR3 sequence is CASSVSGKTDTQYF. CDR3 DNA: TGCGCCAGCAGCGTTAGCGGGAAGACAGATACGCAGTATTTT.

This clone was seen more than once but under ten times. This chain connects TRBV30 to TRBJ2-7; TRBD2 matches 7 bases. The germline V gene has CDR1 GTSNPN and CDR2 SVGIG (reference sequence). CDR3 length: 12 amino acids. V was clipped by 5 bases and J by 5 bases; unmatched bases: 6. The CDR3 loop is CAWGFGGDEQYF. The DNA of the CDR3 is TGTGCCTGGGGGTTTGGGGGGGACGAGCAGTACTTC.

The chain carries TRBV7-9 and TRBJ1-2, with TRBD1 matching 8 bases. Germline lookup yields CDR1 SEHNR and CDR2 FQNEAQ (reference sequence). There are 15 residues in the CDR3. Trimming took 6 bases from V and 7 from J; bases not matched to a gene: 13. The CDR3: CASSPGQGAYGGYTF. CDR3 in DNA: TGTGCCAGCAGTCCAGGGCAGGGGGCCTATGGTGGCTACACCTTC.

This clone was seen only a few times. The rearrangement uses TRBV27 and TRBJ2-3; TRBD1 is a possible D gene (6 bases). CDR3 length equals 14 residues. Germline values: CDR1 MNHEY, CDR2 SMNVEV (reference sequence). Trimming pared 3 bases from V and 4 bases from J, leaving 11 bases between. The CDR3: CASSFGGGADTQYF. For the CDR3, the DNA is TGTGCCAGCAGTTTTGGGGGCGGTGCAGATACGCAGTATTTT.

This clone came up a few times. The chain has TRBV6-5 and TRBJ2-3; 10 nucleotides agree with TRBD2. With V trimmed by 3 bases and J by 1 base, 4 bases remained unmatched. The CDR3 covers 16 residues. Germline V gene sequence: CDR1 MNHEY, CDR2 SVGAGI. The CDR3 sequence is CASSYLAGGGTDTQYF. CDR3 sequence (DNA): TGTGCCAGCAGTTATTTAGCGGGAGGAGGCACAGATACGCAGTATTTT.

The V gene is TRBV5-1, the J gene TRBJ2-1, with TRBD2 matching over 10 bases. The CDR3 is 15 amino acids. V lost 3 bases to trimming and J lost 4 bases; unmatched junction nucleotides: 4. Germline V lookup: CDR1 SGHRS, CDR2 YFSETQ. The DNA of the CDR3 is TGCGCCAGCAGCTCACTAGCGGGATTATACAATGAGCAGTTCTTC. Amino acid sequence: CASSSLAGLYNEQFF.

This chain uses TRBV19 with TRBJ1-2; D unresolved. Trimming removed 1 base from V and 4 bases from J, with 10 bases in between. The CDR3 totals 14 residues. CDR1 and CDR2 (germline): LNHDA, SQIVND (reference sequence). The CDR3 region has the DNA TGTGCCAGTAGTATAGCAACCAGAAGCTATGGCTACACCTTC. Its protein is CASSIATRSYGYTF.

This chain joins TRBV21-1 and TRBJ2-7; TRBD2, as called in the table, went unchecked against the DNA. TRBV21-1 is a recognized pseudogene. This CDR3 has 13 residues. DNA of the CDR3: TGTGCCAGCAGCAAACGTGAGGTCTACGAGCAGTACGTC. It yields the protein CASSKREVYEQYV.